The source of this TCR beta chain is a study of T cells in Graves' hyperthyroidism and ophthalmopathy (dated by TCRdb to between 2018 and 2021). Study-wide context: Peripheral blood samples were taken at the time of initial diagnosis, prior to any treatment. According to the paper, TCR Vbeta CDR3 sequencing was carried out on 135 peripheral blood samples, which came from under 50 ophthalmopathy, around 75 hyperthyroidism and 17 progressor patients. The 100 discovery patients were randomly split 7:3 into training and test sets. After blood sampling, hyperthyroidism patients were treated with methimazole at a starting dose of 30 mg daily, and ophthalmopathy patients were treated with high-dose intravenous methylprednisolone. Prospective prediction of ophthalmopathy was tested in an independent validation cohort of approximately 18 hyperthyroidism patients and some 17 patients who later progressed to ophthalmopathy. TCR V-J signatures able to tell the groups apart were searched for in a discovery cohort of 100 or so patients, of whom roughly 42 had Graves' ophthalmopathy and roughly 58 had stable Graves' hyperthyroidism. The study also compared thyroid tissue and blood T-cell repertoires from over 5 Graves' hyperthyroidism patients.

V is shortened by 0 bases, J by 5 bases, and the region joining them spans 11 bases. Counted from cysteine to phenylalanine, this CDR3 has 14 amino acids. The read is trimmed to its CDR3 DNA, 42 bases read in frame from base 1. The germline V gene encodes CDR1 PRHDT and CDR2 FYEKMQ (reference sequence). This clonotype was observed at least ten times. What antigen it recognizes has not been identified. Per-base quality was not reported, and no clone a single base away is much larger than it. Amplification of TCR beta CDR3 regions was carried out from RNA transcripts. The TCR CDR3 was subjected to a first round of RT-PCR using the HTBI primer set and the Qiagen OneStep RT-PCR kit. Libraries were constructed in a second round of multiplex PCR, after which size selection and purification were carried out. Libraries were sequenced paired-end with 100 bp reads on an Illumina HiSeq2000. The authors' analysis ran thus. SOAPnuke was used to process the raw data, throwing out any read that contained adapters or uncalled bases, had a mean Phred below 15, or lacked an exact constant-primer or identifier match. COPE v1.2.5 was used to merge high-quality paired reads, and clonotypes were defined as unique nucleotide sequences. MiTCR v1.1 was used to align the clonotypes against IMGT TRBV, TRBD and TRBJ reference segments. Only V-J combinations with frequency above 0.0001, covering roughly 99% of repertoires, were analysed. The TCS score was defined as F50 (clonal expansion) divided by E x V (chaos), with BLOSUM62-based TCRdist calculated between CDR3 peptides within each V-J. Welch's t-statistics and random forest reduced 500 to 650 V-J features to 10 to 15, which were used in a naive Bayes classifier (R e1071). TCRdb reprocessing: public reads trimmed at Q25 with fastp, clones called with MiXCR, in-frame beta chains kept. Every CDR3 protein is listed once, alongside the most common genes and DNA of its rows. The authors' filters were not applied to this entry. The sample yields around 520,000 distinct CDR3 sequences; under 15% were counted once. The ten largest clones take up 15% to 20% of the sample.

Stable Graves' hyperthyroidism was defined as no progression to ophthalmopathy during 18 months of follow-up. Hyperthyroidism patients were newly diagnosed, had a disease duration of under 2 months, and were aged 18 to 65 years. Any patient with an uncontrolled infection, another autoimmune disease, pregnancy or lactation was excluded. Clinical symptoms, serum thyroxine and TRAb, thyroid ultrasound, and orbital computed tomography formed the basis for the diagnoses. Ficoll-Paque density gradient centrifugation was used to isolate PBMCs from under 11 ml of fresh peripheral blood. Total RNA was extracted with Trizol reagent, and quality was checked on an Agilent 2100 Bioanalyzer. The study at large found these results: Blood samples also contained most of the expanded thyroid clonotypes (frequency above 0.001), which suggests that blood repertoires may reflect thyroid immune responses. A model built on a 13 V-J signature distinguished ophthalmopathy from stable hyperthyroidism, reaching 87.88% sensitivity and approximately 83% specificity in cross-validation and 80%/75% in testing. Sample size was not statistically predetermined, and blinding of investigators to group allocation was not performed. In validation, the model predicted progression to ophthalmopathy with roughly 66% sensitivity and 72% to 85% specificity, a median of 6.5 months before onset.

The chain is made from TRBV13 and TRBJ2-7; the D gene assignment is ambiguous. This receptor was taken from a woman aged 18-35 years with Graves' hyperthyroidism. The sample consisted of blood. The CDR3 corresponds to CASSLGSARDEQYF. Here is the DNA: TGTGCCAGCAGCTTAGGCAGCGCACGGGACGAGCAGTACTTC.